The 18 T cell receptor beta chains below come from one sample, sequenced in a study of CD8 T cells in ankylosing spondylitis. TCRdb itself ran the 5' RACE reads through MiXCR, one entry per CDR3 protein. The sample comprises 150,000 to 200,000 distinct CDR3 sequences, 9.5% to 15% of which are singletons, and approximately 15% rests with the top ten. Sample: blood, either unsorted or a sorted T cell fraction (not recorded which). Every receptor here comes from a male donor with ankylosing spondylitis or in good health (not recorded which).

The chain is built from TRBV2 and TRBJ2-7; 7 bases match TRBD2. The CDR3 totals 15 residues. The ends lost 1 base at V and 2 bases at J; junction bases unmatched: 5. Germline-derived CDR1 and CDR2 are SNHLY and FYNNEI. CDR3: CASSEGAGLAYEQYF. CDR3 nucleotide sequence: TGTGCCAGCAGTGAAGGAGCGGGGTTGGCCTACGAGCAGTACTTC.

This clonotype was counted a few times. This chain joins TRBV27 and TRBJ1-1; D not resolved. From germline, CDR1 is MNHEY and CDR2 SMNVEV (reference sequence). CDR3 size: 13 residues. V lost 9 bases and J lost 0, with 11 bases in between. The CDR3 sequence: CASGVDVNTEAFF. The CDR3 DNA is TGTGCCAGTGGGGTGGATGTGAACACTGAAGCTTTCTTT.

Only a few counts were recorded for this clonotype. The V gene is TRBV11-2, the J gene TRBJ2-3, with unresolved D. Trimming took off 5 bases at V and 5 bases at J, with 14 bases between the two ends. Germline-derived CDR1 and CDR2 are SGHAT and FQNNGV. The CDR3 totals 14 residues. CDR3 protein: CASSPNARGDTQYF. The DNA for the CDR3 is TGTGCCAGCAGCCCTAACGCTAGAGGAGATACGCAGTATTTT.

This clonotype was observed many times. This rearrangement joins TRBV11-2 to TRBJ2-1, with D perhaps TRBD2 (6 bases). The CDR3 has 18 amino acids. Per germline, CDR1 SGHAT and CDR2 FQNNGV. The V end was cut by 1 base, the J end by 9 bases, with 25 bases between. This chain's CDR3 is CASSLGIGGASVLREQFF. The CDR3 DNA sequence: TGTGCCAGCAGCTTAGGAATTGGAGGAGCTAGCGTGCTTCGTGAGCAGTTCTTC.

There are many counts of this clonotype. The genes are TRBV7-8 and TRBJ2-7; no firm D call. Germline loops: CDR1 SGHVS, CDR2 FQNEAQ. Trimming took off 0 bases at V and 3 bases at J, with 3 bases between the two ends. CDR3 length equals 12 residues. CDR3 coding DNA: TGTGCCAGCAGCTTAGCGGACTACGAGCAGTACTTC. Translated: CASSLADYEQYF.

This clonotype was counted ten times or more. The chain uses TRBV5-1 and TRBJ2-1; the D gene is possibly TRBD1 (7 bases). Germline V gene sequence: CDR1 SGHRS, CDR2 YFSETQ. The V end was cut by 5 bases, the J end by 4 bases, with 13 bases between. This CDR3 has 14 residues. The CDR3: CASSWRGLYNEQFF. CDR3 sequence (DNA): TGCGCCAGCAGTTGGAGGGGGCTTTACAATGAGCAGTTCTTC.

The chain employs TRBV9 and TRBJ1-3; TRBD1 matches at 8 bases. V was clipped by 3 bases and J by 2 bases; unmatched bases: 4. This CDR3 is built from 15 residues. Germline V gives CDR1 SGDLS, CDR2 YYNGEE. The CDR3 protein is CASSEWGQAGNTIYF. In DNA form, the CDR3 reads TGTGCCAGCAGCGAGTGGGGACAGGCTGGAAACACCATATATTTT.

The V gene is TRBV11-3, the J gene TRBJ1-1; TRBD1 agrees at 10 bases. V lost 5 bases to trimming and J lost 2 bases; unmatched junction nucleotides: 8. CDR3 length: 16 amino acids. Germline CDR1 reads SGHNT; CDR2 reads YENEEA. The CDR3 is CASSPPGQGYNTEAFF. CDR3 DNA: TGTGCCAGCAGCCCTCCGGGACAGGGGTATAACACTGAAGCTTTCTTT.

This clonotype turned up a few times. This chain uses TRBV30 with TRBJ2-3; TRBD2 matches 8 bases. V lost 3 bases, J lost 2 bases, and 4 bases stayed unmatched. Germline CDR1 GTSNPN, CDR2 SVGIG (reference sequence). The CDR3 length is 14 residues. The CDR3 is CAWSLAGPTDTQYF. The DNA for the CDR3 is TGTGCCTGGAGCCTAGCGGGTCCCACAGATACGCAGTATTTT.

The table lists this clonotype with a few counts. The rearrangement uses TRBV15 and TRBJ2-7, with a weak D call TRBD1 (6 bases). The CDR3 is 13 amino acids. Germline V gene data show CDR1 as LNHNV and CDR2 as YYDKDF (reference sequence). Trimming took 3 bases from V and 3 from J, leaving 9 bases between them. CDR3: CATSSDRFYEQYF. The CDR3 bases are TGTGCCACCAGCAGCGACAGGTTCTACGAGCAGTACTTC.

The V gene is TRBV6-4, the J gene TRBJ2-2; TRBD1 matches at 7 bases. Trimming removed 6 bases from V and 5 bases from J; junction bases left unmatched: 6. Per the germline V gene, CDR1 is MRHNA and CDR2 is SNTAGT. The CDR3 contains 14 residues. CDR3 coding DNA: TGTGCCAGCAGCGAACAGGGGTGGACCGGGGAGCTGTTTTTT. Translation gives CASSEQGWTGELFF.

This chain links TRBV5-1 with TRBJ2-7, with D possibly matching TRBD1 (5 bases). This CDR3 has 14 amino acids. CDR1 is SGHRS and CDR2 is YFSETQ in the germline V gene. The V gene lost 0 bases and the J gene lost 3 bases, with 10 bases spanning the gap. The CDR3 coding sequence is TGCGCCAGCAGCTTGGACAGGACCAACTACGAGCAGTACTTC. Residues: CASSLDRTNYEQYF.

This rearrangement joins TRBV20-1 to TRBJ2-1; possible D gene TRBD2, 6 bases. CDR1 DFQATT and CDR2 SNEGSKA come from the germline V gene (reference sequence). CDR3 size: 13 residues. The ends were cut back, 3 bases at V and 6 bases at J, with 12 bases in the middle. The CDR3 sequence: CSASREWGNEQFF. In nucleotides, the CDR3 is TGCAGTGCTAGTCGGGAGTGGGGCAATGAGCAGTTCTTC.

This chain connects TRBV4-1 to TRBJ2-1; D is uncertain. CDR3 size: 15 residues. The V gene lost 0 bases and the J gene lost 10 bases, with 16 bases spanning the gap. The germline CDR1 and CDR2 sequences are MGHRA and YSYEKL. The CDR3 sequence is CASSQDGSGLREQFF. The CDR3 DNA sequence: TGCGCCAGCAGCCAAGATGGGTCTGGTTTACGGGAGCAGTTCTTC.

The rearrangement links TRBV27 to TRBJ1-3, with 9 bases matching TRBD1. With 1 base clipped from V and 7 bases from J, the junction kept 17 bases outside the gene matches. The germline gives CDR1 MNHEY, CDR2 SMNVEV (reference sequence). This CDR3 contains 19 residues. The CDR3 protein is CASSLFIMRDRDLGNTIYF. CDR3 coding DNA: TGTGCCAGCAGTTTATTTATTATGCGGGACAGGGATCTTGGGAACACCATATATTTT.

This chain uses TRBV18 with TRBJ2-7, with D tentatively TRBD1 (7 bases). From germline, CDR1 is KGHSH and CDR2 LQKENI. Trimming shortened V by 6 bases and J by 3 bases, and 15 bases separated the two germline ends. The CDR3 extends over 14 amino acids. This CDR3 is CASSGRTGYYEQYF. The CDR3 coding sequence is TGTGCCAGCTCGGGGAGGACAGGCTACTACGAGCAGTACTTC. The full variable domain, with the rest looked up from reference TRBV18 and TRBJ2-7, is NAGVMQNPRHLVRRRGQEARLRCSPMKGHSHVYWYRQLPEEGLKFMVYLQKENIIDESGMPKERFSAEFPKEGPSILRIQQVVRGDSAAYFCASSGRTGYYEQYFGPGTRLTVT.

In this sample, this clonotype turned up many times. The chain combines TRBV2 with TRBJ2-2, with D uncertain. Trimming took 4 bases from V and 7 from J, leaving 7 bases between them. Germline V gives CDR1 SNHLY, CDR2 FYNNEI. This CDR3 comprises 12 residues. The CDR3 protein is CASSGYVGELFF. CDR3 sequence (DNA): TGTGCCAGCAGTGGTTACGTCGGGGAGCTGTTTTTT.

In this sample, this clonotype turned up a few times. The chain uses TRBV7-6 and TRBJ1-2, with TRBD1 matching 8 bases. The germline CDR1 and CDR2 sequences are SGHVS and FNYEAQ. V was clipped by 5 bases and J by 5 bases; unmatched bases: 13. CDR3 length: 16 residues. This CDR3 reads CASSQFQGAHRYGYTF. CDR3 bases: TGTGCCAGCAGCCAGTTCCAGGGGGCGCATCGGTATGGCTACACCTTC.